The sample holds many counts of the clone carrying this T cell receptor beta chain. What it binds is unknown. This library used roughly 400 ng RNA and molecular barcoded adaptors spanning alpha/delta and beta/gamma chains. TCRdb used MiXCR to reprocess the reads, holding one entry per CDR3 protein. Of about 50,000 distinct CDR3 sequences detected, around 20% appear once; the ten largest clones hold 15%. The entry originates in a study of read filtering for tumor transcriptome and immune sequencing. Looking at the study overall: Whole-transcriptome libraries were prepared after DNase treatment. TCR-mapped reads were about 4.05 to 10.27 million with IR-seq versus 85 to 1273 with RNA-seq.

CDR1 is DFQATT and CDR2 is SNEGSKA in the germline V gene (reference sequence). V gave up 6 bases and J gave up 0 bases, with 19 bases separating them. The CDR3 has 16 amino acids. Findings and limits, study-wide: Without single-read clonotypes, shared clonotype proportions correlated more between IR-seq and RNA-seq. Sorted CD138-negative bone marrow cells were not purified T cells.

The chain employs TRBV20-1 and TRBJ2-3; D might be TRBD1 (6 bases). The sample was a population of CD138-negative cells sorted from bone marrow. This clonotype originated in a donor at least 40 years old with multiple myeloma. The CDR3 sequence: CSAAIRGGSSTDTQYF. DNA for the CDR3: TGCAGTGCCGCAATAAGAGGGGGATCTAGCACAGATACGCAGTATTTT.